The next 11 T cell receptor beta chains were all read from a single sample in a study of patients and donors after allogeneic stem cell transplantation. TCRdb fed the RT-PCR reads into MiXCR, producing one record per CDR3 protein. The table records some 40,000 distinct CDR3 sequences, 30% to 40% of them present only once. Input material: blood, either unsorted or a sorted T cell fraction (not recorded which). These receptors came from a human donor who was either an allogeneic HSCT recipient or a stem cell or donor lymphocyte infusion donor (not recorded which). It is not recorded whose cells these are; they may come from a transplant donor.

Only a few counts were recorded for this clonotype. This chain uses TRBV12-3 or TRBV12-4 with TRBJ2-1; no firm D call. Trimming took 2 bases from V and 4 from J, leaving 6 bases between them. The CDR3 is made up of 13 amino acids. This chain's CDR3 is CASSLREYNEQFF. CDR3 DNA: TGTGCCAGCAGTTTAAGAGAGTACAATGAGCAGTTCTTC.

The V gene is TRBV7-9, the J gene TRBJ2-1, with 8 bases identical to TRBD2. The CDR3 extends over 20 amino acids. Germline CDR1 is SEHNR and CDR2 is FQNEAQ (reference sequence). The junction had 21 bases not matched to a gene; V was cut back by 5 bases and J by 3 bases. The CDR3 protein is CASSVLVSAGGFRGYNEQFF. Here the CDR3 DNA reads TGTGCCAGCAGCGTCCTGGTGAGTGCGGGAGGCTTCAGGGGCTACAATGAGCAGTTCTTC. The entire variable domain, with the rest obtained from reference TRBV7-9 and TRBJ2-1, is as follows: DTGVSQNPRHKITKRGQNVTFRCDPISEHNRLYWYRQTLGQGPEFLTYFQNEAQLEKSRLLSDRFSAERPKGSFSTLEIQRTEQGDSAMYLCASSVLVSAGGFRGYNEQFFGPGTRLTVL.

This clonotype was counted between two and nine times. This chain connects TRBV12-3 or TRBV12-4 to TRBJ1-5; D is uncertain. The CDR3 runs 15 residues. Trimming pared 3 bases from V and 0 bases from J, leaving 9 bases between. The CDR3 DNA reads TGTGCCAGCAGTTTGGTGCCTTATAGCAATCAGCCCCAGCATTTT. Translating it yields CASSLVPYSNQPQHF.

Here the CDR3 reads CSTQGLTQYF. The CDR3 DNA reads as TGCAGCACCCAGGGTTTGACCCAGTACTTC. The chain joins TRBV29-1 to TRBJ2-5; possible D gene TRBD1, 5 bases. Trimming stripped 8 bases from V and 7 bases from J, with 11 bases between. The CDR3 spans 10 residues. Germline CDR1 SQVTM, CDR2 ANQGSEA.

V is TRBV29-1 and J is TRBJ1-1; D is ambiguous. Per the germline V gene, CDR1 is SQVTM and CDR2 is ANQGSEA. Trimming cost V 7 bases and J 8 bases, with 17 bases left between them. The CDR3 sequence is 12 residues long. CDR3 loop: CSDSPWTAEAFF. CDR3 in DNA: TGCAGCGATTCACCGTGGACCGCAGAAGCTTTCTTT. Full variable domain (outside the CDR3, taken from reference TRBV29-1 and TRBJ1-1): SAVISQKPSRDICQRGTSLTIQCQVDSQVTMMFWYRQQPGQSLTLIATANQGSEATYESGFVIDKFPISRPNLTFSTLTVSNMSPEDSSIYLCSDSPWTAEAFFGQGTRLTVV.

This sequence joins TRBV27 and TRBJ1-1, with 9 bases that match TRBD1. The germline gives CDR1 MNHEY, CDR2 SMNVEV (reference sequence). V gave up 7 bases and J gave up 1 base; unmatched junction bases: 13. The CDR3 covers 17 residues. Here the CDR3 DNA reads TGTGCCAGCATCCTCCTCGGGACAGGGAATAGGAACACTGAAGCTTTCTTT. This codes for CASILLGTGNRNTEAFF.

This clonotype was counted once. The J gene is TRBJ1-2, the V gene TRBV12-3 or TRBV12-4; tentative D call: TRBD1 (6 bases). The CDR3 consists of 14 residues. V was shortened by 6 bases and J by 5 bases, with 16 bases between the two germline ends. The CDR3: CASSRSRGDYGYTF. The CDR3 DNA reads as TGTGCCAGCAGCCGAAGCAGGGGTGATTATGGCTACACCTTC.

The CDR3 reads CASSARQGWSYNEQFF. The CDR3 nucleotides are TGTGCCAGCAGCGCCAGACAGGGTTGGTCCTACAATGAGCAGTTCTTC. The chain carries TRBV9 and TRBJ2-1; 7 bases agree with TRBD1. Germline V gene sequence: CDR1 SGDLS, CDR2 YYNGEE. V was clipped by 3 bases and J by 1 base; unmatched bases: 7. The length of the CDR3 is 16 residues.

V gene TRBV12-3 or TRBV12-4 combines with J gene TRBJ2-3; 11 nucleotides line up with TRBD2. The V gene end was trimmed by 3 bases and the J gene end by 5 bases; junction bases not matched to a gene: 7. The CDR3 covers 16 residues. CDR3 in DNA: TGTGCCAGCAGTTTGGGTAGCGGGAGGGCCGAAGATACGCAGTATTTT. Its translation is CASSLGSGRAEDTQYF.

This clonotype was observed many times. The genes are TRBV5-1 and TRBJ2-1, with D perhaps TRBD2 (6 bases). The V end lost 0 bases, the J end lost 3 bases, and 13 bases lay between the germline ends. The CDR3 covers 16 residues. Germline-derived CDR1 and CDR2 are SGHRS and YFSETQ. The CDR3 DNA reads as TGCGCCAGCAGCTTGGGGGGTAGCGGCCTCTACAATGAGCAGTTCTTC. Translated: CASSLGGSGLYNEQFF.

In its sample, this clonotype was seen many times. The gene calls are TRBV6-6 and TRBJ1-4, with D uncertain. Trimming cost V 2 bases and J 8 bases, with 15 bases left between them. The CDR3 spans 15 residues. CDR1 and CDR2 (germline): MNHNY, SVGAGI (reference sequence). Written as DNA, the CDR3 is TGTGCCAGCAGTTACCCTGGAGAGCACGGGGAAAAACTGTTTTTT. It codes for CASSYPGEHGEKLFF.